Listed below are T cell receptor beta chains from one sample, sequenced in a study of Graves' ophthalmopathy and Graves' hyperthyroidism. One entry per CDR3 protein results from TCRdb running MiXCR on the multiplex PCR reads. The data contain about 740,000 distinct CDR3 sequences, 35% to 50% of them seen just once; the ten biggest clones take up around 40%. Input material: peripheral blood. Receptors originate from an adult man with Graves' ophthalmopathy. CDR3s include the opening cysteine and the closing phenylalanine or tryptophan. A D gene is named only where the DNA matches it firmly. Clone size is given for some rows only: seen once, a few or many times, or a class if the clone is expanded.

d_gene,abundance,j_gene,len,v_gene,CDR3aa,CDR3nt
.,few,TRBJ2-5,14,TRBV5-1,CASSLESAQETQYF,TGCGCCAGCAGCTTGGAATCGGCACAGGAGACCCAGTACTTC
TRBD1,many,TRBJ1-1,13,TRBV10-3,CASRTGWNTEAFF,TGTGCCAGCAGGACAGGGTGGAACACTGAAGCTTTCTTT
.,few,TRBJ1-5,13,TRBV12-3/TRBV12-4,CASSPGDNQPQHF,TGTGCCAGCAGCCCAGGGGATAATCAGCCCCAGCATTTT
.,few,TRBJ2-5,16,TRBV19,CASSISGGGYQETQYF,TGTGCCAGTAGTATTTCTGGCGGCGGGTACCAAGAGACCCAGTACTTC
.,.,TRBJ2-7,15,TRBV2,CASIERTGTTYEQYF,TGTGCCAGCATCGAAAGGACAGGGACTACCTACGAGCAGTACTTC
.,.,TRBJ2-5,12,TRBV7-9,CASSRVWETQYF,TGTGCCAGCAGCCGAGTATGGGAGACCCAGTACTTC
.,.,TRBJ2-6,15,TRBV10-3,CASSEKAAGANVLTF,TGTGCCAGCAGTGAAAAGGCAGCCGGGGCCAACGTCCTGACTTTC
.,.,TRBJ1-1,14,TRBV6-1,CASSYSTRAREAFF,TGTGCCAGCAGTTACTCGACACGCGCGAGGGAAGCTTTCTTT
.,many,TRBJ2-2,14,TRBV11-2,CASSLLGGAGELFF,TGTGCCAGCAGCTTACTAGGAGGGGCCGGGGAGCTGTTTTTT
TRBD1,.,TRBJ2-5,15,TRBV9,CASSRWTGNQETQYF,TGTGCCAGCAGCCGATGGACAGGGAACCAAGAGACCCAGTACTTC
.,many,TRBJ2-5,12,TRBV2,CASSGLAETQYF,TGTGCCAGCAGTGGGCTAGCTGAGACCCAGTACTTC